This T cell receptor beta chain was recovered during a study of graft-versus-host responses after intestinal transplantation (dated by TCRdb to 2020 to 2023). At the level of the whole study: The transplants that recipients got were multivisceral, liver-intestinal, or isolated intestinal. Donor T cell macrochimerism was defined as a peak of at least 4% donor T cells among recipient peripheral blood mononuclear cells. Every recipient was given anti-thymocyte globulin induction, then maintenance tacrolimus and steroids for approximately 3 years. A cohort of fewer than 25 intestinal transplant recipients, including one retransplant, was enrolled, and 3 patients lacking pretransplant specimens were excluded. Graft-versus-host and host-versus-graft alloreactive T cell clones were tracked in the graft, circulation and bone marrow after intestinal transplantation using bulk TCR-beta CDR3 sequencing. Samples from three later patients were sequenced in-house on an Illumina MiSeq with MiXCR processing rather than by the commercial service. To identify alloreactive clones, pre-transplant mixed lymphocyte reaction products were sequenced and compared with unstimulated pre-transplant donor and recipient T cells.

The library came from the immunoSEQ multiplex PCR assay. For most patients, genomic DNA was isolated with the Qiagen DNeasy Blood and Tissue Kit and shipped frozen to Adaptive Biotechnologies for TCR sequencing. For most patients, genomic DNA was subjected to high-throughput TCR-beta CDR3 sequencing by Adaptive Biotechnologies. Per the original workflow: Adaptive's ImmunoSEQ software was the source of the TCR sequencing data for around 20 patients, while a few other patients were processed with MiXCR and VDJtools. CD4 versus CD8 sorting errors were corrected by removing sequences found in both subsets at a frequency ratio below 5:1. CDR3 nucleotide sequences shared between donor and recipient were removed because their origin could not be assigned. To count as alloreactive, a clone needed at least 2-fold expansion over unstimulated cells and a minimum CFSE-low frequency of 0.002% (template counts) or 0.001% (read counts). Mappable clones were those detected in sequenced pre-transplant spleen, lymph node, or MLR CFSE-low populations of the donor or recipient. Cumulative frequency of alloreactive clones was calculated as a percentage of all sequences weighted by copy number. Imported from immuneACCESS, the table was reduced by TCRdb to in-frame sequences with V and J called. These copies leave out some clones; in studies compared against another copy, an unresolved V gene accounts for under half, and the cause of the remainder is not known. V and J calls and clone size follow that table, whereas D and trimming were derived from the DNA. The table for this sample lists 99,000 or so clones; more than 85% of them were counted only once. The ten largest clones represent 0.9% of the sample.

Here is what the overall study found, with its caveats: The relatively low number and heterogeneity of intestinal transplant patients limited the conclusions. Patients with donor T cell macrochimerism had high GvH to HvG T cell clonal ratios in their allografts. GvH clones were found in recipient bone marrow, and some of the GvH clones appeared earlier in ileal mucosa or blood, which is consistent with an intestinal mucosal origin. Early after transplant, declines in HvG clones were associated with peak levels of circulating GvH clones.

In regard to this clone: Its antigen remains undetermined. The input lacks base qualities; no much larger clone sits a single base away.

This specimen's time point label, interpreted: cells obtained before transplantation from donor or recipient. CD3+CD4+ and CD3+CD8+ populations were FACS-sorted from unstimulated pre-transplant donor and recipient cells taken from spleen or lymph nodes. The germline V gene provides CDR1 SGDLS and CDR2 YYNGEE. V is pared back by 0 bases and J by 0 bases, with 6 bases lying between the germline termini. Reading from cysteine to phenylalanine, the CDR3 counts 15 amino acids. The only DNA kept is the CDR3, 45 bases in frame from the first base. The V and J segments used are TRBV9 and TRBJ1-4; the D gene cannot be resolved reliably. Sequences were derived from unstimulated CD4+ T cells sorted from spleen or lymph node cells, sampled before intestinal transplant. The receptor was isolated from a human donor who received an intestinal transplant. In nucleotide form, the sequence is TGTGCCAGCAGCGTAGGGGCCGCAACTAATGAAAAACTGTTTTTT. It is translated as CASSVGAATNEKLFF.